These T cell receptor beta chains were read from a single sample in a study of cytomegalovirus exposure and HLA in healthy donors. TCRdb's copy holds only in-frame clones and misses some; the assay was immunoSEQ multiplex PCR. This sample carries under 150,000 clones, roughly 70% of them seen once, and the ten largest clones take under 5.5%. The sequencing input was PBMCs. The receptors derive from a man over 45 in good health and CMV-seropositive. CDR3s include the opening cysteine and the closing phenylalanine or tryptophan. Each record gives: V gene, J gene, D gene, clone size, CDR3 DNA, CDR3 protein. A D gene is named only where the DNA matches it firmly. Only some rows state a clone size, as once, few, many or a class for expanded clones.

TRBV6-5	TRBJ2-6	.	.	TGTGCCAGCAGTTACGGGCAGGGGGCCAACGTCCTGACTTTC	CASSYGQGANVLTF
TRBV9	TRBJ1-1	TRBD1	.	TGTGCCAGCAGCGCGACGACAGGGTTTACGACTGAAGCTTTCTTT	CASSATTGFTTEAFF
TRBV11-3	TRBJ2-1	TRBD2	.	TGTGCCAGCAGCCCTGGCAACGCGGGAGACGGTAATGAGCAGTTCTTC	CASSPGNAGDGNEQFF
TRBV5-4	TRBJ2-7	TRBD1	.	TGTGCCAGCAGCCCGACAGGGAGAAACTACGAGCAGTACTTC	CASSPTGRNYEQYF
TRBV7-2	TRBJ1-3	TRBD1	once	TGTGCCAGCAGCTCCCGACAGGGGGCCTCTGGAAACACCATATATTTT	CASSSRQGASGNTIYF
TRBV10-1	TRBJ2-7	.	few	TGCGCCAGGGACAGCTCCTACGAGCAGTACTTC	CARDSSYEQYF
TRBV5-1	TRBJ2-5	.	few	TGCGCCAGCAGCTTGTTACAAGAGACCCAGTACTTC	CASSLLQETQYF
TRBV19	TRBJ1-5	.	.	TGTGCCAGTAGGAAAGGGGATGGGGCAGCAGATCAGCCCCAGCATTTT	CASRKGDGAADQPQHF
TRBV5-1	TRBJ1-4	TRBD1	few	TGCGCCAGCAGCTCGGACAGGGGGGAAAAACTGTTTTTT	CASSSDRGEKLFF
TRBV5-4	TRBJ2-6	TRBD1	.	TGTGCCAGCAGCCTCGGACAGGGTCTAGGTGGGGCCAACGTCCTGACTTTC	CASSLGQGLGGANVLTF
TRBV19	TRBJ1-2	.	few	TGTGCCAGCCAGGACAGAAAGGGGGTTAACTATGGCTACACCTTC	CASQDRKGVNYGYTF
TRBV6-1	TRBJ1-5	TRBD1	.	TGTGCCAGCAGGGGGACAGGGCTCGATCAGCCCCAGCATTTT	CASRGTGLDQPQHF
TRBV7-9	TRBJ1-5	TRBD1	.	TGTGCCAGCAGCTTAACTACCGGGACAGGAAGCAATCAGCCCCAGCATTTT	CASSLTTGTGSNQPQHF
TRBV5-5	TRBJ1-4	TRBD1	.	TGTGCCAGCAGCCTCCCCACAGGGGGTAATGAAAAACTGTTTTTT	CASSLPTGGNEKLFF
TRBV7-2	TRBJ1-2	TRBD1	.	TGTGCCAGCAGCTCCTACCCATCAGGGGGCAAAGGCTACACCTTC	CASSSYPSGGKGYTF
TRBV5-1	TRBJ2-7	.	.	TGCGCCAGCAGCGCTACCCTCGCCCCGGGTGGTGAGCAGTACTTC	CASSATLAPGGEQYF
TRBV4-1	TRBJ2-1	TRBD1	.	TGCGCCAGCAGCCCGGGACAGGGCAATGAGCAGTTCTTC	CASSPGQGNEQFF
TRBV5-4	TRBJ2-7	.	.	TGTGCCAGCAGCCCCCGAGGGAGCTACGAGCAGTACTTC	CASSPRGSYEQYF
TRBV14	TRBJ2-1	TRBD2	.	TGTGCCAGCAGCTTCCAAGCGGGGGCTTTAAGGAATGAGCAGTTCTTC	CASSFQAGALRNEQFF
TRBV5-1	TRBJ1-4	.	once	TGCGCCAGCAGCTTGGAGGGCGGGGGACCTGAAAAACTGTTTTTT	CASSLEGGGPEKLFF
TRBV14	TRBJ1-6	TRBD1	few	TGTGCCAGCAGACTCGGACAGGGTAATTCACCCCTCCACTTT	CASRLGQGNSPLHF
TRBV7-8	TRBJ2-1	.	.	TGTGCCAGCAGCTTTCACTCGATCTATGAGCAGTTCTTC	CASSFHSIYEQFF
TRBV4-3	TRBJ1-1	TRBD1	few	TGCGCCAGCAGCCACGGGGAGAGACAGGGCCAAGCTTTCTTT	CASSHGERQGQAFF
TRBV2	TRBJ1-2	.	.	TGTGCCAGCAGGGAGTCCTATGGCTACACCTTC	CASRESYGYTF
TRBV29-1	TRBJ1-2	TRBD1	once	TGCAGCGCCGGGACAGGGAGAAACTATGGCTACACCTTC	CSAGTGRNYGYTF
TRBV14	TRBJ1-5	.	.	TGTGCCAGCAGCCGGGGGCGGAGCAATCAGCCCCAGCATTTT	CASSRGRSNQPQHF
TRBV10-3	TRBJ2-5	TRBD1	.	TGTGCCATCAGTGAAGGGACAGGGGGATTAGAGACCCAGTACTTC	CAISEGTGGLETQYF
TRBV5-4	TRBJ2-3	TRBD1	once	TGTGCCAGCAGCCCCCAGGGGGATGGCGGCACAGATACGCAGTATTTT	CASSPQGDGGTDTQYF
TRBV11-3	TRBJ1-1	.	.	TGTGCCAGCAGCTTAAGCCTGGCTGAAGCTTTCTTT	CASSLSLAEAFF
TRBV18	TRBJ1-1	.	.	TGTGCCAGCTCTCGTCAGGGGAACACTGAAGCTTTCTTT	CASSRQGNTEAFF
TRBV5-5	TRBJ1-4	.	.	TGTGCCAGCAGTTCTCGAGTCCTTAATGAAAAACTGTTTTTT	CASSSRVLNEKLFF
TRBV11-3	TRBJ2-3	TRBD2	once	TGTGCCAGCAGCCCCCTAGCGGGGAGCACAGATACGCAGTATTTT	CASSPLAGSTDTQYF
TRBV10-3	TRBJ2-7	.	.	TGTGCCATCAGTGAGTCGGCCGAGCAGTACTTC	CAISESAEQYF
TRBV5-1	TRBJ2-7	.	.	TGCGCCAGCAGCTTCTCAGGGGTCGGCGAGCAGTACTTC	CASSFSGVGEQYF
TRBV15	TRBJ2-7	TRBD1	.	TGTGCCACCAGCAGAGACGGGACAGGGGCCTACGAGCAGTACTTC	CATSRDGTGAYEQYF